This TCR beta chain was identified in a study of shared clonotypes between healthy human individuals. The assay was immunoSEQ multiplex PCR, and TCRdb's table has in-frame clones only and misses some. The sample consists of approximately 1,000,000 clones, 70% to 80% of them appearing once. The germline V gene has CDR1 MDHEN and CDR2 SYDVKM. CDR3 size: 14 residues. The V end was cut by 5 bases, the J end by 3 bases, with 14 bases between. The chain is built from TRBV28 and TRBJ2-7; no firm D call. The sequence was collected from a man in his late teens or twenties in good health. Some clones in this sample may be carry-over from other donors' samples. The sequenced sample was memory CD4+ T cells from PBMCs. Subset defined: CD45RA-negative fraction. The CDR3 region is CASSTPINYYEQYF. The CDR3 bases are TGTGCCAGCAGTACACCTATAAACTACTACGAGCAGTACTTC.